This T cell receptor beta chain was identified during a study of blood T cell repertoires in COVID-19. Study summary: T cells, B-cell-depleted T cells, or PBMCs supplied cDNA or gDNA.

Method: immunoSEQ multiplex PCR; TCRdb's copy keeps in-frame clones and lacks some. The data contain 40,000 or so clones, around 74% of them seen just once; the ten biggest clones take up 10%. Germline CDR1 is SGHRS and CDR2 is YFSETQ. V lost 4 bases and J lost 2; bases outside the gene matches: 7. The CDR3 spans 15 residues. This receptor was identified in a man between 65 and 80 years old with COVID-19, enrolled during active disease. V usage is TRBV5-1 and J usage is TRBJ2-7; 9 bases line up with TRBD2. The source material was peripheral blood. The CDR3 loop reads CASSSGGRETYEQYF. CDR3 coding DNA: TGCGCCAGCAGCAGCGGGGGGCGGGAGACCTACGAGCAGTACTTC. Full variable domain (rest looked up from reference TRBV5-1 and TRBJ2-7): KAGVTQTPRYLIKTRGQQVTLSCSPISGHRSVSWYQQTPGQGLQFLFEYFSETQRNKGNFPGRFSGRQFSNSRSEMNVSTLELGDSALYLCASSSGGRETYEQYFGPGTRLTVT.